The 16 T cell receptor beta chains given below trace back to one sample, sequenced in a study of T-cell memory formation after mild COVID-19. TCRdb reprocessed the 5' RACE reads via MiXCR and lists one record per CDR3 protein. The sample records some 190,000 distinct CDR3 sequences, 16% being singletons. The sequenced sample consisted of PBMCs or a T cell subset sorted from them (not recorded which). The receptors shown here come from an adult woman who had mild COVID-19 (a few samples of this study predate the infection). Cell type and time point are not known.

V is TRBV6-2 or TRBV6-3 and J is TRBJ2-2; 11 nucleotides agree with TRBD2. Trimming removed 6 bases from V and 4 bases from J; junction bases left unmatched: 7. CDR1 is MNHEY and CDR2 is SVGEGT in the germline V gene. The CDR3 covers 16 residues. The CDR3 nucleotides are TGTGCCAGCAGATCCCCCCTAGCGGGAGGCACCGGGGAGCTGTTTTTT. It is translated as CASRSPLAGGTGELFF.

CDR3 protein: CASSGPGGPNQPQHF. The CDR3 DNA follows: TGTGCCAGCAGCGGTCCGGGGGGCCCCAATCAGCCCCAGCATTTT. The chain uses TRBV7-2 and TRBJ1-5, with D possibly TRBD1 on 6 matching bases. The CDR3 totals 15 residues. Deletions cut 5 bases from V and 3 bases from J, with 14 bases between. Germline V gene data show CDR1 as SGHTA and CDR2 as FQGNSA.

This clonotype has just a few counts. The V call is TRBV13, the J call TRBJ2-7; D might be TRBD2 (5 bases). This CDR3 is 16 amino acids long. Germline loops: CDR1 PRHDT, CDR2 FYEKMQ (reference sequence). Trimming removed 3 bases from V and 1 base from J, with 16 bases in between. The CDR3 DNA sequence: TGTGCCAGCAGCTTGAGGCCCGGGATCGGGTCCTACGAGCAGTACTTC. Translating gives CASSLRPGIGSYEQYF.

The gene calls are TRBV10-3 and TRBJ2-7; 7 bases are shared with TRBD1. With V trimmed by 10 bases and J by 7 bases, 13 bases remained unmatched. Germline V lookup: CDR1 ENHRY, CDR2 SYGVKD. The CDR3 spans 13 residues. The CDR3 spells CATTGTEGTEQYF. CDR3 coding DNA: TGTGCCACGACCGGGACAGAGGGCACGGAGCAGTACTTC.

This clonotype has more than one count but fewer than ten. The rearrangement uses TRBV6-2 or TRBV6-3 and TRBJ2-1; the match to TRBD2 covers 11 bases. This CDR3 comprises 13 residues. The V gene's germline CDR1 is MNHEY and CDR2 SVGEGT. The ends lost 6 bases at V and 16 bases at J; junction bases unmatched: 11. The CDR3 reads CASSSRQTSGDFF. The CDR3 DNA is TGTGCCAGCAGCTCGCGCCAGACTAGCGGGGATTTCTTC.

The J gene is TRBJ2-2, the V gene TRBV30, with D uncertain. Germline CDR1 is GTSNPN and CDR2 is SVGIG (reference sequence). There are 11 residues in the CDR3. Trimming removed 3 bases from V and 7 bases from J, with 6 bases in between. The CDR3 reads CAWRWRGELFF. CDR3 nucleotide sequence: TGTGCCTGGAGGTGGCGCGGGGAGCTGTTTTTT.

This clonotype was seen a few times. The rearrangement joins TRBV7-9 to TRBJ2-5, with D possibly being TRBD2 (6 bases). This CDR3 contains 16 residues. Germline CDR1 reads SEHNR; CDR2 reads FQNEAQ (reference sequence). V shed 3 bases and J shed 7 bases, with 21 bases lying between them. CDR3 bases: TGTGCCAGCAGCTTGATAAGGCAGAGGGACTCGAGGACCCAGTACTTC. It encodes CASSLIRQRDSRTQYF. Full variable domain (missing parts from reference TRBV7-9 and TRBJ2-5): DTGVSQNPRHKITKRGQNVTFRCDPISEHNRLYWYRQTLGQGPEFLTYFQNEAQLEKSRLLSDRFSAERPKGSFSTLEIQRTEQGDSAMYLCASSLIRQRDSRTQYFGPGTRLLVL.

The table lists this clonotype with a few counts. The chain employs TRBV3-2 and TRBJ2-5. TRBV3-2 is a recognized pseudogene. The CDR3 consists of 12 residues. CDR3 amino acids: CASSLMEETQYF. CDR3 nucleotide sequence: TGTGCCAGCAGCCTAATGGAAGAGACCCAGTACTTC.

The chain is built from TRBV7-8 and TRBJ2-1; 8 bases agree with TRBD2. Germline V gene lookup returns CDR1 SGHVS and CDR2 FQNEAQ. This CDR3 region has 14 residues. J lost 8 bases, V lost 7 bases, and 10 bases had no gene match. The CDR3 spells CASTRGDTAYEQFF. CDR3 sequence (DNA): TGTGCCAGCACGCGGGGGGATACGGCTTATGAGCAGTTCTTC.

This clonotype was counted many times. This sequence joins TRBV24-1 and TRBJ2-3; TRBD2 agrees at 8 bases. V shed 2 bases and J 0 bases; nucleotides not matched to a gene: 6. There are 17 residues in the CDR3. Per germline, CDR1 KGHDR and CDR2 SFDVKD. The CDR3 sequence is CATSDSGGGPSTDTQYF. CDR3 DNA: TGTGCCACCAGTGATTCTGGCGGGGGGCCTAGCACAGATACGCAGTATTTT.

CDR3 region: CASTYPFSSYEQYF. The CDR3 DNA reads TGTGCCAGCACCTACCCGTTTTCCTCCTACGAGCAGTACTTC. The genes are TRBV6-2 or TRBV6-3 and TRBJ2-7; no reliable D call. The V gene lost 7 bases and the J gene lost 0 bases, with 13 bases spanning the gap. The germline CDR1 and CDR2 sequences are MNHEY and SVGEGT. The CDR3 is made up of 14 amino acids.

In this sample, this clonotype turned up many times. This chain uses TRBV29-1 with TRBJ2-2; 7 nucleotides align to TRBD1. CDR1 and CDR2 from the germline V gene are SQVTM and ANQGSEA. The CDR3 extends over 15 amino acids. After removal of 7 bases from V and 0 bases from J, the junction contained 8 bases not matched to a gene. CDR3 in amino acids: CSAATGTANTGELFF. The CDR3 DNA sequence: TGCAGCGCCGCTACCGGGACAGCGAACACCGGGGAGCTGTTTTTT.

This clonotype was counted between two and nine times. The rearrangement joins TRBV6-5 to TRBJ1-2; tentatively, D is TRBD1 (5 bases). The CDR3 runs to 14 residues. Trimming took 1 base from V and 7 from J, leaving 13 bases between them. CDR1 is MNHEY, CDR2 SVGAGI, per germline. The CDR3 loop is CASSYFREAGGYTF. The CDR3 bases are TGTGCCAGCAGTTACTTCAGGGAGGCAGGTGGCTACACCTTC.

J is TRBJ1-1 and V is TRBV7-2; D is uncertain. The CDR3 is 13 amino acids. Germline assignment: CDR1 SGHTA and CDR2 FQGNSA. Trimming shortened V by 5 bases and J by 3 bases, and 10 bases separated the two germline ends. In nucleotides, the CDR3 is TGTGCCAGCAGCCGTTTACGAGACACTGAAGCTTTCTTT. This codes for CASSRLRDTEAFF.

This chain connects TRBV15 to TRBJ2-7; possibly TRBD1 for D (6 bases). This CDR3 spans 16 amino acids. In germline, CDR1 is LNHNV, CDR2 YYDKDF (reference sequence). V lost 5 bases and J 1 base, leaving 18 bases between the germline ends. CDR3 bases: TGTGCCACCAGCCTAAGCAGGACAGTGGTTTCCTACGAGCAGTACTTC. Its protein is CATSLSRTVVSYEQYF.

The rearrangement joins TRBV4-2 to TRBJ1-2, with 7 bases that match TRBD1. CDR1 and CDR2 (germline): LGHNA, YNFKEQ. This CDR3 has 16 residues. The junction had 6 bases not matched to a gene; V was cut back by 0 bases and J by 2 bases. The chain's CDR3 is CASSQEGQGGNYGYTF. In nucleotides, the CDR3 is TGTGCCAGCAGCCAAGAAGGGCAGGGGGGAAACTATGGCTACACCTTC.